The rows below give T cell receptor beta chains drawn from one sample of a study of cytomegalovirus exposure and HLA in healthy donors. The repertoire was sequenced with immunoSEQ multiplex PCR; TCRdb's copy has only in-frame clones and lacks some. The sample lists over 100,000 clones; roughly nine tenths were seen once. Specimen: PBMCs. Receptors originate from a woman aged 18-30 years in good health and CMV-seronegative. CDR3s include the opening cysteine and the closing phenylalanine or tryptophan. Fields, in order: V gene, J gene, D gene, clone size, CDR3 DNA, CDR3 protein. The D gene is left open where the match is weak. Where a row states a size, it is once, few, many or the class of an expanded clone; other rows omit it.

V gene: TRBV19
J gene: TRBJ1-1
D gene: -
clone size: -
CDR3 DNA: TGTGCCAGCAGGAGACAGTCTTCCCCTATGAACACTGAAGCTTTCTTT
CDR3 protein: CASRRQSSPMNTEAFF

V gene: TRBV5-3
J gene: TRBJ1-5
D gene: -
clone size: -
CDR3 DNA: TGTGCCAGCAGCGACGAGGTGAATCAGCCCCAGCATTTT
CDR3 protein: CASSDEVNQPQHF

V gene: TRBV5-6
J gene: TRBJ1-2
D gene: TRBD1
clone size: -
CDR3 DNA: TGTGCCAGCAGCTTGGGGGCGACAGGGGGTGGCTATGGCTACACCTTC
CDR3 protein: CASSLGATGGGYGYTF

V gene: TRBV5-1
J gene: TRBJ2-7
D gene: -
clone size: -
CDR3 DNA: TGCGCCAGCGGCCGGGACATGTCCTACGAGCAGTACTTC
CDR3 protein: CASGRDMSYEQYF

V gene: TRBV4-2
J gene: TRBJ2-6
D gene: -
clone size: once
CDR3 DNA: TGTGCCAGCAGCCAAGATCCAGGGCCTGGGGCCAACGTCCTGACTTTC
CDR3 protein: CASSQDPGPGANVLTF

V gene: TRBV28
J gene: TRBJ2-1
D gene: TRBD2
clone size: once
CDR3 DNA: TGTGCCAGCAGCTTCGCCCTCGCAGCGGGGGACAATGAGCAGTTCTTC
CDR3 protein: CASSFALAAGDNEQFF

V gene: TRBV18
J gene: TRBJ1-5
D gene: -
clone size: -
CDR3 DNA: TGTGCCAGCTCACCAGACAGGTTAAGTCAGCCCCAGCATTTT
CDR3 protein: CASSPDRLSQPQHF

V gene: TRBV5-1
J gene: TRBJ1-4
D gene: TRBD1
clone size: -
CDR3 DNA: TGCGCCAGCAGCTTGGGTTGGGGACAGGGGAATGAAAAACTGTTTTTT
CDR3 protein: CASSLGWGQGNEKLFF

V gene: TRBV5-1
J gene: TRBJ1-4
D gene: -
clone size: -
CDR3 DNA: TGCGCCAGCAATCGGGGGAACGATGAAAAACTGTTTTTT
CDR3 protein: CASNRGNDEKLFF

V gene: TRBV5-1
J gene: TRBJ2-1
D gene: TRBD1
clone size: -
CDR3 DNA: TGCGCCAGCAGCTTGGGCGGGACAGGGGGGTACAATGAGCAGTTCTTC
CDR3 protein: CASSLGGTGGYNEQFF

V gene: TRBV5-1
J gene: TRBJ2-3
D gene: TRBD2
clone size: few
CDR3 DNA: TGCGCCAGCAGCTCCCTAGCGGCAGATACGCAGTATTTT
CDR3 protein: CASSSLAADTQYF

V gene: TRBV4-1
J gene: TRBJ2-5
D gene: TRBD2
clone size: once
CDR3 DNA: TGCGCCAGCAGCCATGGCCGACTAGCGGGGGGGAGACAAGAGACCCAGTACTTC
CDR3 protein: CASSHGRLAGGRQETQYF

V gene: TRBV9
J gene: TRBJ2-1
D gene: TRBD2
clone size: once
CDR3 DNA: TGTGCCAGCAGCGCTCGGACTAGCGGGGGGTCCAATGAGCAGTTCTTC
CDR3 protein: CASSARTSGGSNEQFF

V gene: TRBV14
J gene: TRBJ2-1
D gene: -
clone size: -
CDR3 DNA: TGTGCCAGCAGCCAATGGCGGGAATCCTACAATGAGCAGTTCTTC
CDR3 protein: CASSQWRESYNEQFF

V gene: TRBV12-5
J gene: TRBJ1-5
D gene: TRBD1
clone size: -
CDR3 DNA: TGTGCTAGTGGCCCCAGACAGGGATGGAGCAATCAGCCCCAGCATTTT
CDR3 protein: CASGPRQGWSNQPQHF

V gene: TRBV6-1
J gene: TRBJ1-4
D gene: -
clone size: -
CDR3 DNA: TGTGCCAGCGGGAGCCGACGGACAGCTGAAAAACTGTTTTTT
CDR3 protein: CASGSRRTAEKLFF

V gene: TRBV5-4
J gene: TRBJ2-6
D gene: -
clone size: -
CDR3 DNA: TGTGCCAGCAGCCATCGACAGACAGGGGCCAACGTCCTGACTTTC
CDR3 protein: CASSHRQTGANVLTF

V gene: TRBV19
J gene: TRBJ1-5
D gene: TRBD1
clone size: -
CDR3 DNA: TGTGCCAGTAGTATTCGTCAGGGGGCGGATCAGCCCCAGCATTTT
CDR3 protein: CASSIRQGADQPQHF

V gene: TRBV5-6
J gene: TRBJ1-6
D gene: -
clone size: -
CDR3 DNA: TGTGCCAGCAGCTTGGGGCAGATCTCCTATAATTCACCCCTCCACTTT
CDR3 protein: CASSLGQISYNSPLHF

V gene: TRBV4-2
J gene: TRBJ2-1
D gene: -
clone size: -
CDR3 DNA: TGTGCCAGCAGCCAAGAATATGCAGGGTATGAGCAGTTCTTC
CDR3 protein: CASSQEYAGYEQFF

V gene: TRBV4-1
J gene: TRBJ2-7
D gene: -
clone size: -
CDR3 DNA: TGCGCCAGCAGCCAAGGGACATCCCTCGAGCAGTACTTC
CDR3 protein: CASSQGTSLEQYF

V gene: TRBV7-3
J gene: TRBJ1-2
D gene: -
clone size: -
CDR3 DNA: TGTGCCAGCAGCTCTCACCTAGCCGGACGTTTAATAGAAAGCTACACCTTC
CDR3 protein: CASSSHLAGRLIESYTF

V gene: TRBV9
J gene: TRBJ2-3
D gene: TRBD2
clone size: -
CDR3 DNA: TGTGCCAGCAGCGTAGCGTACGGGGGGGCCCCCGATACGCAGTATTTT
CDR3 protein: CASSVAYGGAPDTQYF

V gene: TRBV9
J gene: TRBJ2-1
D gene: -
clone size: -
CDR3 DNA: TGTGCCAGCAGCGTAGCGGGGGCTAGCGGCAATGAGCAGTTCTTC
CDR3 protein: CASSVAGASGNEQFF

V gene: TRBV5-4
J gene: TRBJ2-2
D gene: -
clone size: -
CDR3 DNA: TGTGCCAGCAGTACGTTTAGTCAGGGTATTGCCGGGGAGCTGTTTTTT
CDR3 protein: CASSTFSQGIAGELFF

V gene: TRBV2
J gene: TRBJ2-1
D gene: TRBD2
clone size: -
CDR3 DNA: TGTGCCAGCAGTGAACTTAGCGGGGGGGCCGGTGAGCAGTTCTTC
CDR3 protein: CASSELSGGAGEQFF

V gene: TRBV5-6
J gene: TRBJ2-4
D gene: -
clone size: -
CDR3 DNA: TGTGCCAGCAGCTTGCCGGGAGCCAAAAACATTCAGTACTTC
CDR3 protein: CASSLPGAKNIQYF

V gene: TRBV9
J gene: TRBJ2-5
D gene: TRBD2
clone size: -
CDR3 DNA: TGTGCCAGCAGTCGACTAGCGGGGGAAGAGACCCAGTACTTC
CDR3 protein: CASSRLAGEETQYF

V gene: TRBV6-6
J gene: TRBJ2-1
D gene: TRBD1
clone size: -
CDR3 DNA: TGTGCCAGCAGTTATCGACAGGGTGGCAATGAGCAGTTCTTC
CDR3 protein: CASSYRQGGNEQFF

V gene: TRBV7-2
J gene: TRBJ1-2
D gene: -
clone size: -
CDR3 DNA: TGTGCCAGCAGCCCCACCCGACAGTCATATGGCTACACCTTC
CDR3 protein: CASSPTRQSYGYTF

V gene: TRBV2
J gene: TRBJ1-6
D gene: -
clone size: -
CDR3 DNA: TGTGCCAGCAGTGGGGTGTCGGGACACCCGGCTTCACCCCTCCACTTT
CDR3 protein: CASSGVSGHPASPLHF